Shown below are 27 T cell receptor beta chains from a single sample sequenced in a study of T-cell reconstitution after alpha-beta-depleted transplantation in children. Molecular barcoding with unique molecular identifiers was used for the TCRbeta library. TCRdb redid the calling of the PCR reads with MiXCR, one entry per CDR3 protein. The sample lists some 840,000 distinct CDR3 sequences, 15% to 20% occurring once. The material sequenced was PBMCs, mostly from graft donor cells, taken 360 days after TCRalphabeta/CD19-depleted stem cell transplant. These receptors all come from a male patient younger than 18 who had a stem cell transplant for acute lymphoblastic leukemia, so the T cells may come from the graft donor.

The chain uses TRBV12-3 or TRBV12-4 and TRBJ2-3, with D tentatively TRBD1 (6 bases). There are 13 residues in the CDR3. The germline V and J ends were trimmed by 7 bases and 4 bases, with 12 bases remaining between them. The CDR3 DNA is TGTGCCAGCAACCGGGACACAGCAGATACGCAGTATTTT. Amino acids: CASNRDTADTQYF.

There are a few counts of this clonotype. This chain joins TRBV29-1 and TRBJ2-7; TRBD1 or TRBD2 may be the D gene (5 bases each). Trimming pared 6 bases from V and 2 bases from J, leaving 11 bases between. From germline, CDR1 is SQVTM and CDR2 ANQGSEA. The CDR3 extends over 12 amino acids. CDR3 in amino acids: CSVAGTAYEQYF. The CDR3 DNA follows: TGCAGCGTAGCCGGGACCGCCTACGAGCAGTACTTC.

V usage is TRBV15 and J usage is TRBJ2-2, with D perhaps given as TRBD1 or TRBD2 (7 bases each). This CDR3 contains 17 residues. Trimming shortened V by 0 bases and J by 9 bases, and 20 bases separated the two germline ends. Germline values: CDR1 LNHNV, CDR2 YYDKDF (reference sequence). The CDR3 DNA reads TGTGCCACCAGCAGAGACCCTACCGGGACAGCGGGAAGGGAGCTGTTTTTT. Its translation: CATSRDPTGTAGRELFF.

V and J are TRBV28 and TRBJ1-1; maybe TRBD1 (5 bases). This CDR3 is 11 amino acids long. Germline CDR1 reads MDHEN; CDR2 reads SYDVKM. Trimming removed 6 bases at V and 7 bases at J, with 9 bases between. The CDR3 protein is CASSPDSEAFF. The DNA for the CDR3 is TGTGCCAGCAGCCCAGACAGTGAAGCTTTCTTT. Using reference TRBV28 and TRBJ1-1 for the parts outside the CDR3, the full variable domain is DVKVTQSSRYLVKRTGEKVFLECVQDMDHENMFWYRQDPGLGLRLIYFSYDVKMKEKGDIPEGYSVSREKKERFSLILESASTNQTSMYLCASSPDSEAFFGQGTRLTVV.

This clonotype was picked up a small number of times. This chain's CDR3 is CASSPFALSYNEQFF. Here the CDR3 DNA reads TGTGCCAGCAGCCCCTTCGCCCTCTCCTACAATGAGCAGTTCTTC. The chain has TRBV7-2 and TRBJ2-1; D is ambiguous. V lost 5 bases and J lost 0, with 11 bases in between. The CDR3 covers 15 residues. The germline V gene has CDR1 SGHTA and CDR2 FQGNSA.

This clonotype turned up a few times. The chain carries TRBV12-3 or TRBV12-4 and TRBJ2-7; D remains unclear. The V end lost 4 bases, the J end lost 1 base, and 11 bases lay between the germline ends. The length of the CDR3 is 14 residues. CDR3 amino acids: CASSSRTLSYEQYF. For the CDR3, the DNA is TGTGCCAGCAGTTCTCGGACGCTTTCCTACGAGCAGTACTTC.

The chain combines TRBV6-1 with TRBJ2-3, with a weak D call TRBD2 (7 bases). Germline CDR1 reads MNHNS; CDR2 reads SASEGT. V was clipped by 10 bases and J by 1 base, with 21 bases between them. The CDR3 runs 16 residues. The CDR3 coding sequence is TGTGCCAACGCGAGGGGGGGGTGCACTCGCACAGATACGCAGTATTTT. Translating it yields CANARGGCTRTDTQYF.

There are a few counts of this clonotype. This chain joins TRBV2 and TRBJ2-7; D not certain. Per germline, CDR1 SNHLY and CDR2 FYNNEI. The V gene lost 2 bases and the J gene lost 6 bases, with 23 bases spanning the gap. The CDR3 covers 17 residues. CDR3 sequence: CASSELVTQRARGEQYF. CDR3 DNA sequence: TGTGCCAGCAGTGAATTAGTTACCCAGCGCGCCCGTGGCGAGCAGTACTTC.

The V call is TRBV5-1, the J call TRBJ2-1, with D unclear. CDR3 length: 14 residues. V shed 0 bases and J shed 7 bases, with 11 bases lying between them. Germline loops: CDR1 SGHRS, CDR2 YFSETQ. The CDR3 DNA sequence: TGCGCCAGCAGCTTGGATCCCCCGGTGAATGAGCAGTTCTTC. This encodes CASSLDPPVNEQFF.

This clonotype was detected a few times. The CDR3 DNA sequence: TGTGCCAGCAGCCACATAGCGGGAGGGCCACAAGCCGAGCAGTACTTC. Translation: CASSHIAGGPQAEQYF. The genes are TRBV3-1 and TRBJ2-7, with 11 bases identical to TRBD2. With V trimmed by 3 bases and J by 6 bases, 10 bases remained unmatched. Germline V lookup: CDR1 LGHDT, CDR2 YNNKEL (reference sequence). The CDR3 has 16 amino acids.

This clonotype was detected a few times. The V call is TRBV7-9, the J call TRBJ2-3; no definite D call. This CDR3 has 12 amino acids. CDR1 is SEHNR, CDR2 FQNEAQ, per germline (reference sequence). The ends were cut back, 3 bases at V and 5 bases at J, with 6 bases in the middle. The CDR3 sequence is CASSFILDTQYF. CDR3 sequence (DNA): TGTGCCAGCAGCTTTATTTTAGATACGCAGTATTTT.

The rearrangement uses TRBV12-3 or TRBV12-4 and TRBJ1-3, with D hard to call. This CDR3 is 15 amino acids long. V was shortened by 7 bases and J by 0 bases, with 13 bases between the two germline ends. The CDR3 is CASNRTESSGNTIYF. The CDR3 DNA follows: TGTGCCAGCAATAGGACGGAGAGCTCTGGAAACACCATATATTTT.

This clonotype was counted many times. This chain links TRBV20-1 with TRBJ2-1, with 7 bases aligning to TRBD2. Germline V gene sequence: CDR1 DFQATT, CDR2 SNEGSKA (reference sequence). V shed 4 bases and J 7 bases; nucleotides not matched to a gene: 13. The CDR3 extends over 15 amino acids. This CDR3 reads CSATPREEVRNEQFF. CDR3 nucleotide sequence: TGCAGTGCTACCCCCCGGGAGGAGGTTAGGAATGAGCAGTTCTTC.

The chain recombines TRBV5-1 with TRBJ1-2, with a possible D match to TRBD1 (5 bases). The CDR3 length is 12 residues. Trimming shortened V by 3 bases and J by 4 bases, and 7 bases separated the two germline ends. CDR1 and CDR2 (germline): SGHRS, YFSETQ. Here the CDR3 reads CASSSDSYGYTF. The CDR3 region has the DNA TGCGCCAGCAGCTCTGACAGCTATGGCTACACCTTC.

This clonotype was seen once. This chain uses TRBV11-2 with TRBJ2-3, with 11 bases lining up with TRBD2. This CDR3 spans 18 amino acids. Trimming removed 4 bases from V and 4 bases from J; junction bases left unmatched: 13. Germline CDR1 SGHAT, CDR2 FQNNGV. The CDR3 DNA reads TGTGCCAGCAGCTCCTGGGGCGGGGCTAGCGGGAGGTCAGATACGCAGTATTTT. Protein product: CASSSWGGASGRSDTQYF.

This clonotype was seen a few times. V is TRBV6-1 and J is TRBJ2-7; D tentatively reads TRBD1 or TRBD2 (5 bases each). CDR1 and CDR2 (germline): MNHNS, SASEGT. This CDR3 region has 15 residues. Trimming took 6 bases from V and 3 from J, leaving 18 bases between them. The CDR3 DNA reads TGTGCCAGCAGCTCCCCCAGTGAGGGGCGCTACGAGCAGTACTTC. Residues: CASSSPSEGRYEQYF.

This clonotype has just a few counts. The chain joins TRBV2 to TRBJ2-7; no clear D gene. Germline V gene data show CDR1 as SNHLY and CDR2 as FYNNEI. V was pared by 7 bases and J by 4 bases, with 11 bases between. This CDR3 is 12 amino acids long. The CDR3 reads CASNPIGYEQYF. CDR3 nucleotide sequence: TGTGCCAGCAACCCCATCGGGTACGAGCAGTACTTC.

This clonotype was found a few times. The rearrangement uses TRBV7-6 and TRBJ2-7; the match to TRBD1 covers 10 bases. Trimming cost V 4 bases and J 6 bases; bases outside gene matches: 18. Germline CDR1 SGHVS, CDR2 FNYEAQ. The CDR3 runs 18 residues. The CDR3 region has the DNA TGTGCCAGCAGCTGGGCCGGGACAGGGGCCCACCTAGTAGGCGAGCAGTACTTC. This gives the protein CASSWAGTGAHLVGEQYF.

This clonotype was detected only a few times. The J gene is TRBJ2-1, the V gene TRBV18, with 11 positions matching TRBD2. Germline CDR1 KGHSH, CDR2 LQKENI. The trim removed 3 bases at V and 7 bases at J, leaving 8 bases unmatched. There are 16 residues in the CDR3. In nucleotides, the CDR3 is TGTGCCAGCTCACCGGGACTAGCGGCTGCATGGAATGAGCAGTTCTTC. Encoded protein: CASSPGLAAAWNEQFF.

This clonotype has just a few counts. The chain has TRBV4-3 and TRBJ2-7; 10 nucleotides align to TRBD2. V gave up 0 bases and J gave up 1 base; unmatched junction bases: 24. This CDR3 contains 23 residues. The germline gives CDR1 LGHNA, CDR2 YSLEER. CDR3 loop: CASSQESGLAGVTWSSRSYEQYF. CDR3 DNA sequence: TGCGCCAGCAGCCAAGAAAGTGGTCTAGCGGGAGTTACATGGTCCTCGAGGTCCTACGAGCAGTACTTC.

This clonotype showed up just a few times. This CDR3 is CASSREWEDGYTF. The CDR3 DNA sequence: TGTGCCAGCAGCCGAGAGTGGGAGGATGGCTACACCTTC. V and J are TRBV11-2 and TRBJ1-2; D gene uncertain. V shed 5 bases and J shed 6 bases, with 13 bases lying between them. CDR1 is SGHAT and CDR2 is FQNNGV in the germline V gene. CDR3 size: 13 residues.

This clonotype came up once. The missing conserved phenylalanine or tryptophan at the end of this CDR3 makes a read error likely. J is TRBJ1-2 and V is TRBV4-1, with D perhaps matching TRBD1 (6 bases). The CDR3 totals 15 residues. Per germline, CDR1 MGHRA and CDR2 YSYEKL. Deletions cut 4 bases from V and 4 bases from J, with 16 bases between. CDR3 loop: CASSPLGRQVYGYTC. The CDR3 bases are TGCGCCAGCAGCCCGTTGGGACGACAGGTCTATGGCTACACCTGC.

This clonotype has at least ten counts. The chain employs TRBV15 and TRBJ1-1; a possible D gene is TRBD1 (6 bases). The CDR3 has 14 amino acids. Germline V gene sequence: CDR1 LNHNV, CDR2 YYDKDF (reference sequence). Trimming removed 11 bases from V and 7 bases from J, with 23 bases in between. In DNA form, the CDR3 reads TGTGCCGCCTCAGACCGGGACATAAACGATGAAGCTTTCTTT. Translated: CAASDRDINDEAFF.

This clonotype was found a few times. This sequence joins TRBV3-1 and TRBJ2-7; 10 nucleotides align to TRBD2. J was trimmed by 5 bases and V by 4 bases; bases with no gene match: 14. The CDR3 loop spans 17 amino acids. The V gene's germline CDR1 is LGHDT and CDR2 YNNKEL (reference sequence). This CDR3 reads CASSLPPLAGEGNEQYF. In DNA, the CDR3 is TGTGCCAGCAGCCTCCCCCCCCTAGCGGGAGAAGGAAACGAGCAGTACTTC.

This clonotype was recorded a few times. A read error is possible here, since a much larger clone lies one base away. The CDR3 DNA is TGTGCCATCAGTGACCGCTACGAGCAGTACTTC. Translating gives CAISDRYEQYF. V is TRBV10-3 and J is TRBJ2-7, with D unresolved. The V end lost 3 bases, the J end lost 3 bases, and 3 bases lay between the germline ends. The CDR3 contains 11 residues. Germline CDR1 ENHRY, CDR2 SYGVKD.

In DNA, the CDR3 is TGTGCCAGCAGCTCCTGGGTAGCGGGAGTACAGGAGACCCAGTACTTC. It codes for CASSSWVAGVQETQYF. The J gene is TRBJ2-5, the V gene TRBV7-6, with TRBD2 identical over 9 bases. The V segment lost 4 bases and the J segment 5 bases; nucleotides outside the gene matches: 11. This CDR3 region has 16 residues. CDR1 is SGHVS and CDR2 is FNYEAQ in the germline V gene.

This clonotype was recorded many times. The chain uses TRBV6-2 or TRBV6-3 and TRBJ2-3; 9 nucleotides align to TRBD2. Unmatched junction bases numbered 5, after V lost 8 bases and J lost 2 bases. Germline loops: CDR1 MNHEY, CDR2 SVGEGT. The CDR3 runs to 14 residues. CDR3 bases: TGTGCCAGCTCTAGCGGGGAATTCACAGATACGCAGTATTTT. It is translated as CASSSGEFTDTQYF.